The clone carrying this T cell receptor (beta chain) was picked up many times. Its antigen is not identified. The sample originates from a study of blood T cells in healthy people across ages. Study-wide results and limits: CMV infection status of these donors was not known.

The second PCR ran about 6 to 11 cycles with a sample-barcoded 5' primer and J-beta primers. TCRdb used MiXCR to reprocess the 5' RACE reads, holding one entry per CDR3 protein. The table has 800,000 to 1,300,000 distinct CDR3 sequences, approximately 25% seen once. The CDR3 totals 13 residues. Trimming removed 5 bases at V and 1 base at J, with 9 bases between. These data were likewise used in another study, on T cells of mothers and their children.

Sequenced input: blood. The chain employs TRBV12-3 or TRBV12-4 and TRBJ2-7; D perhaps matches TRBD2 (5 bases). This TCR came from a girl aged 2 to 9 in good health. Here the CDR3 reads CASSPRESYEQYF. The CDR3 nucleotides read TGTGCCAGCAGTCCCCGGGAATCCTACGAGCAGTACTTC.